This T cell receptor beta chain is drawn from a study of blood T cell repertoires in COVID-19. About the research overall: Spain, Italy and the United States supplied samples that represented acute and convalescent COVID-19.

The V and J ends lost 6 bases and 0 bases, in that order; junction bases with no gene match: 9. Germline V gene lookup returns CDR1 LNHDA and CDR2 SQIVND (reference sequence). The CDR3 is made up of 18 amino acids. Some clones are missing from TCRdb's copy, which holds only in-frame ones; the method was immunoSEQ multiplex PCR. This sample has 85,000 to 100,000 clones, with approximately 80% found just once. The rearrangement joins TRBV19 to TRBJ2-2; 11 nucleotides align to TRBD2. The specimen was peripheral blood. The clonotype originates from an elderly man with COVID-19, enrolled during active disease. CDR3 DNA: TGTGCCAGTAGGTCCAAGGTAGCGGGAGGGGCGAACACCGGGGAGCTGTTTTTT. Protein product: CASRSKVAGGANTGELFF.